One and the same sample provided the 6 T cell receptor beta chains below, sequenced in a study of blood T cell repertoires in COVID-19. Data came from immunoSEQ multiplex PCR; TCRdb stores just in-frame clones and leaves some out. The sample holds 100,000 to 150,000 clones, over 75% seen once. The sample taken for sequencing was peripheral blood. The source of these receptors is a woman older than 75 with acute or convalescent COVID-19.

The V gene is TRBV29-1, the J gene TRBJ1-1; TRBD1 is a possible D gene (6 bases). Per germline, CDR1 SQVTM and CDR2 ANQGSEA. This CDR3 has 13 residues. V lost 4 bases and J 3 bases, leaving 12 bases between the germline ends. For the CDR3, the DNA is TGCAGCGTTGCTTCAGGGGTCGACACTGAAGCTTTCTTT. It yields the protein CSVASGVDTEAFF.

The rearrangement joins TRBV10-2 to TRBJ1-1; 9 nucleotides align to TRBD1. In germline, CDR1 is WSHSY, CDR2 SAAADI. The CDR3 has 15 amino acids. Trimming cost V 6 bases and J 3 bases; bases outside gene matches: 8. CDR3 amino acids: CASSNRGLADTEAFF. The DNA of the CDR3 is TGCGCCAGCAGCAACAGGGGGCTGGCGGACACTGAAGCTTTCTTT.

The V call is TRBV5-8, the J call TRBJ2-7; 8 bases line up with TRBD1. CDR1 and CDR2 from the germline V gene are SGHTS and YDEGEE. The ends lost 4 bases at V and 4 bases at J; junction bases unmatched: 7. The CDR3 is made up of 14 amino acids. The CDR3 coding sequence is TGTGCCAGCAGCCAGTTAGGACAGGGATACGAGCAGTACGTC. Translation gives CASSQLGQGYEQYV.

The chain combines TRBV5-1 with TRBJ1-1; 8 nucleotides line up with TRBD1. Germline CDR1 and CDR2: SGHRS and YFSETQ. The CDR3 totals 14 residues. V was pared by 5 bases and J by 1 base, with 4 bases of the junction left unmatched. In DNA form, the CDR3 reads TGCGCCAGCAGGCGGACAGGGTCGAACACTGAAGCTTTCTTT. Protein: CASRRTGSNTEAFF.

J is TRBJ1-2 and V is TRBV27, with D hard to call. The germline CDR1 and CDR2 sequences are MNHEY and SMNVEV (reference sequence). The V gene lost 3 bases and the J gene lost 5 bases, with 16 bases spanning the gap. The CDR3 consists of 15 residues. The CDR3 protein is CASSLVGAGVYGYTF. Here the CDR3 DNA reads TGTGCCAGCAGTTTGGTAGGAGCCGGTGTGTATGGCTACACCTTC.

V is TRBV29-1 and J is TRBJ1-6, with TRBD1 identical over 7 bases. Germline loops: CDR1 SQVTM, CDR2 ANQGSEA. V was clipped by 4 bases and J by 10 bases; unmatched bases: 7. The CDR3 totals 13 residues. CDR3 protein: CSVVDRVGSPLHF. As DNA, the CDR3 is TGCAGCGTTGTAGACAGGGTAGGATCACCCCTCCACTTT.